Presented here are 19 T cell receptor beta chains from one specimen sequenced in a study of blood T cells in healthy people across ages. With a J-beta primer mix and a sample-barcoded 5' primer, a second PCR ran roughly 6 to 11 cycles. MiXCR, applied by TCRdb to the 5' RACE reads, yields one record per CDR3 protein. The sample includes about 1.1 million distinct CDR3 sequences, around two fifths seen only once; the top ten take around 13%. The sample taken for sequencing was blood. Receptors originate from a man aged 18-30 years in good health.

V gene TRBV7-9 combines with J gene TRBJ2-3; 7 positions agree with TRBD2. Germline CDR1 reads SEHNR; CDR2 reads FQNEAQ (reference sequence). The trim removed 2 bases at V and 6 bases at J, leaving 11 bases unmatched. CDR3 length: 16 residues. Written as DNA, the CDR3 is TGTGCCAGCAGCTTAACCCAGCGGGGTGGTAGGGATACGCAGTATTTT. Encoded protein: CASSLTQRGGRDTQYF. Combining the CDR3 with reference TRBV7-9 and TRBJ2-3 gives the whole variable domain DTGVSQNPRHKITKRGQNVTFRCDPISEHNRLYWYRQTLGQGPEFLTYFQNEAQLEKSRLLSDRFSAERPKGSFSTLEIQRTEQGDSAMYLCASSLTQRGGRDTQYFGPGTRLTVL.

This clonotype was detected many times. The rearrangement joins TRBV6-5 to TRBJ1-6; D not resolved. V was pared by 0 bases and J by 8 bases, with 14 bases between. This CDR3 has 16 residues. The germline V gene has CDR1 MNHEY and CDR2 SVGAGI. CDR3 amino acids: CASSYSGFNRDSPLHF. The CDR3 DNA follows: TGTGCCAGCAGTTACTCGGGGTTTAATCGAGATTCACCCCTCCACTTT.

With respect to this clonotype: This may arise from a read error, as a much more abundant clone is one base away. This chain links TRBV5-1 with TRBJ2-7; D not resolved. The J call may be faulty, since TRBJ2-5 better matches the DNA end. Germline V gene data show CDR1 as SGHRS and CDR2 as YFSETQ. The CDR3 covers 13 residues. CDR3 sequence: CASSVVIGETQYF. For the CDR3, the DNA is TGCGCCAGCAGCGTGGTTATAGGAGAGACCCAGTACTTC.

Only a few counts were recorded for this clonotype. The J gene is TRBJ1-4, the V gene TRBV15; D is ambiguous. CDR3 length equals 13 residues. The germline V and J ends were trimmed by 11 bases and 0 bases, with 10 bases remaining between them. Germline CDR1 and CDR2: LNHNV and YYDKDF (reference sequence). The CDR3 region is CAASPATNEKLFF. The CDR3 DNA follows: TGTGCCGCATCCCCCGCAACTAATGAAAAACTGTTTTTT.

CDR3: CASSRPGLAALGSYNEQFF. The CDR3, as DNA: TGTGCCAGCAGTCGGCCGGGACTAGCGGCGTTGGGCTCCTACAATGAGCAGTTCTTC. The rearrangement joins TRBV28 to TRBJ2-1; 11 bases line up with TRBD2. CDR3 length: 19 amino acids. The germline V gene encodes CDR1 MDHEN and CDR2 SYDVKM. The ends lost 5 bases at V and 0 bases at J; junction bases unmatched: 12.

This clonotype turned up a few times. The chain is built from TRBV12-3 or TRBV12-4 and TRBJ1-2; 7 bases are shared with TRBD1. The CDR3 has 15 amino acids. With V trimmed by 4 bases and J by 2 bases, 7 bases remained unmatched. The CDR3 reads CASSSLDRENYGYTF. The CDR3 DNA follows: TGTGCCAGCAGTTCTTTAGACAGGGAGAACTATGGCTACACCTTC.

The table lists this clonotype with a count of one. The J gene is TRBJ2-2, the V gene TRBV18; unclear D gene. This CDR3 spans 14 amino acids. V gave up 1 base and J gave up 3 bases, with 6 bases separating them. The V gene's germline CDR1 is KGHSH and CDR2 LQKENI. The CDR3 region is CASSPRSDTGELFF. The CDR3 nucleotides are TGTGCCAGCTCACCACGGTCGGACACCGGGGAGCTGTTTTTT.

In this sample, this clonotype turned up a few times. The rearrangement uses TRBV6-5 and TRBJ1-2; no firm D call. V was trimmed by 4 bases and J by 2 bases, leaving 14 bases between them. CDR1 and CDR2 from the germline V gene are MNHEY and SVGAGI. The CDR3 loop spans 15 amino acids. The CDR3 protein is CASSSYSKNNYGYTF. The CDR3, as DNA: TGTGCCAGCAGTTCGTACTCGAAAAACAACTATGGCTACACCTTC.

This clonotype showed up just a few times. V usage is TRBV10-3 and J usage is TRBJ2-3, with 10 positions matching TRBD1. This CDR3 is 13 amino acids long. Germline CDR1 is ENHRY and CDR2 is SYGVKD. The J segment lost 4 bases and the V segment lost 11 bases, leaving 6 bases of the junction unmatched. This CDR3 is CAGQGERADTQYF. The CDR3 DNA sequence: TGTGCCGGACAGGGGGAGCGGGCAGATACGCAGTATTTT.

The chain uses TRBV5-1 and TRBJ2-1, with 7 bases matching TRBD1. The germline V gene encodes CDR1 SGHRS and CDR2 YFSETQ. The CDR3 has 15 amino acids. The trim removed 5 bases at V and 9 bases at J, leaving 14 bases unmatched. The CDR3: CASSHGTASDVEQFF. In nucleotides, the CDR3 is TGCGCCAGCAGTCACGGGACAGCCTCTGATGTTGAGCAGTTCTTC.

This chain links TRBV6-6 with TRBJ2-4; D is unclear. V was pared by 6 bases and J by 1 base, with 13 bases between. The CDR3 contains 15 residues. CDR1 is MNHNY, CDR2 SVGAGI, per germline (reference sequence). CDR3 nucleotides: TGTGCCAGCAGCCCTTATAGTAGGGCCAAAAACATTCAGTACTTC. This codes for CASSPYSRAKNIQYF.

This chain links TRBV7-2 with TRBJ1-5; TRBD1 matches at 7 bases. The CDR3 is made up of 19 amino acids. Germline V CDR1 and CDR2: SGHTA, FQGNSA. J was trimmed by 6 bases and V by 4 bases; bases with no gene match: 21. CDR3: CASSSTRGDTGAPFQPQHF. The CDR3 DNA follows: TGTGCCAGCAGCTCGACACGGGGGGATACAGGGGCACCTTTTCAGCCCCAGCATTTT.

The genes are TRBV4-3 and TRBJ1-3; D gene uncertain. The germline CDR1 and CDR2 sequences are LGHNA and YSLEER. Trimming stripped 4 bases from V and 0 bases from J, with 13 bases between. This CDR3 region has 16 residues. CDR3: CASSPEADSSGNTIYF. CDR3 DNA sequence: TGCGCCAGCAGCCCGGAAGCAGATAGCTCTGGAAACACCATATATTTT.

V and J are TRBV5-5 and TRBJ2-1; TRBD2 agrees at 8 bases. The better agreement between TRBJ2-7 and the DNA end casts doubt on the J call. The CDR3 consists of 16 residues. Per germline, CDR1 SGHKS and CDR2 YYEKEE (reference sequence). CDR3 residues: CASSSLAGSSYNEQYF. CDR3 bases: TGTGCCAGCAGCTCTTTAGCGGGGAGCTCCTACAATGAGCAGTACTTC.

The V call is TRBV11-2, the J call TRBJ2-3, with 10 nucleotides matching TRBD1. This CDR3 has 16 residues. The germline gives CDR1 SGHAT, CDR2 FQNNGV. Trimming removed 5 bases from V and 5 bases from J; junction bases left unmatched: 10. The CDR3 loop reads CASSQTGTGVKDTQYF. In DNA, the CDR3 is TGTGCCAGCAGCCAAACCGGGACAGGGGTTAAAGATACGCAGTATTTT.

The chain links TRBV29-1 to TRBJ1-4; TRBD1 might be the D (6 bases). The CDR3 has 13 amino acids. The V end lost 6 bases, the J end lost 3 bases, and 11 bases lay between the germline ends. Germline lookup yields CDR1 SQVTM and CDR2 ANQGSEA. CDR3: CSVRDTPNEKLFF. Written as DNA, the CDR3 is TGCAGCGTCCGGGACACCCCTAATGAAAAACTGTTTTTT.

This clonotype was observed a few times. The chain recombines TRBV14 with TRBJ1-2; D gene ambiguous. The CDR3 is 16 amino acids. The germline V gene has CDR1 SGHDN and CDR2 FVKESK. Trimming pared 1 base from V and 4 bases from J, leaving 16 bases between. The CDR3 region has the DNA TGTGCCAGCAGCCAAGTACCCTTCCCTCCACCCTATGGCTACACCTTC. It translates to CASSQVPFPPPYGYTF.

This clonotype was recorded a few times. The rearrangement joins TRBV9 to TRBJ2-6, with D possibly TRBD2 on 6 matching bases. Germline-derived CDR1 and CDR2 are SGDLS and YYNGEE. The CDR3 runs 15 residues. Trimming shortened V by 4 bases and J by 3 bases, and 11 bases separated the two germline ends. CDR3 nucleotides: TGTGCCAGCAGCTCGGAGGGGTATGGGGCCAACGTCCTGACTTTC. It specifies CASSSEGYGANVLTF.

This clonotype was seen only a few times. The chain employs TRBV20-1 and TRBJ2-4; no clear D. The CDR3 consists of 17 residues. V gave up 3 bases and J gave up 0 bases, with 18 bases separating them. Germline loops: CDR1 DFQATT, CDR2 SNEGSKA (reference sequence). CDR3 DNA sequence: TGCAGTGCTAGTGACGACCTCCTACAACTAGCCAAAAACATTCAGTACTTC. Translating it yields CSASDDLLQLAKNIQYF.